One and the same sample provided the 21 T cell receptor beta chains below, sequenced in a study of cytomegalovirus exposure and HLA in healthy donors. Amplification used 60 Vbeta primers and 13 Jbeta primers. TCRdb keeps only in-frame clones here, not all; method: immunoSEQ multiplex PCR. This sample has approximately 110,000 clones, with 80% to 90% found just once. Sequencing was performed on PBMCs. All receptors derive from a woman aged 25-40 years in good health and CMV-seronegative.

J is TRBJ1-2 and V is TRBV7-2; maybe TRBD1 (5 bases). This CDR3 has 15 residues. Deletions cut 5 bases from V and 2 bases from J, with 15 bases between. Germline assignment: CDR1 SGHTA and CDR2 FQGNSA. The CDR3 sequence: CASSPVGGGNYGYTF. CDR3 sequence (DNA): TGTGCCAGCAGCCCAGTCGGGGGGGGAAACTATGGCTACACCTTC.

The rearrangement joins TRBV6-1 to TRBJ1-6, with 8 positions matching TRBD1. V lost 4 bases to trimming and J lost 6 bases; unmatched junction nucleotides: 5. Germline lookup yields CDR1 MNHNS and CDR2 SASEGT. This CDR3 has 15 amino acids. CDR3 sequence reads: CASSVDRGGNSPLHF. The CDR3 DNA is TGTGCCAGCAGTGTCGACAGGGGTGGTAATTCACCCCTCCACTTT.

The CDR3 region is CASSPPRGGYGYTF. In DNA form, the CDR3 reads TGTGCCAGCAGCCCCCCCCGCGGCGGGTATGGCTACACCTTC. The J gene is TRBJ1-2, the V gene TRBV5-4; D is ambiguous. In germline, CDR1 is SGHNT, CDR2 YYREEE (reference sequence). The V and J ends lost 4 bases and 5 bases respectively, with 15 bases between them. The CDR3 has 14 amino acids. Complete variable domain (other parts from reference TRBV5-4 and TRBJ1-2): ETGVTQSPTHLIKTRGQQVTLRCSSQSGHNTVSWYQQALGQGPQFIFQYYREEENGRGNFPPRFSGLQFPNYSSELNVNALELDDSALYLCASSPPRGGYGYTFGSGTRLTVV.

Concerning this clone: Other DNA sequences in the same sample also yield this CDR3. The chain recombines TRBV7-2 with TRBJ1-1; 9 bases match TRBD1. The CDR3 sequence is 14 residues long. Losses at the gene ends were 6 bases for V and 0 bases for J; bases not matched to a gene: 2. Germline CDR1 is SGHTA and CDR2 is FQGNSA. CDR3 region: CASRRQGVNTEAFF. The CDR3 nucleotides are TGTGCCAGCAGGCGACAGGGGGTGAACACTGAAGCTTTCTTT.

This clone has more than one count but fewer than ten. The chain combines TRBV19 with TRBJ2-1; D is perhaps TRBD1 (6 bases). Trimming removed 3 bases from V and 5 bases from J, with 14 bases in between. The CDR3 is 15 residues long. The germline V gene has CDR1 LNHDA and CDR2 SQIVND (reference sequence). The CDR3 is CASSIMTGGNNEQFF. The CDR3 DNA follows: TGTGCCAGTAGTATCATGACAGGAGGTAACAATGAGCAGTTCTTC.

The gene calls are TRBV5-5 and TRBJ2-5; D is ambiguous. From germline, CDR1 is SGHKS and CDR2 YYEKEE (reference sequence). V gave up 0 bases and J gave up 4 bases, with 7 bases separating them. The CDR3 contains 13 residues. The CDR3 reads CASSLGPGETQYF. The CDR3 DNA follows: TGTGCCAGCAGCTTGGGGCCTGGAGAGACCCAGTACTTC.

There are a few counts of this clone. The genes are TRBV23-1 and TRBJ2-1, with D uncertain. TRBV23-1 is sorted into the ORF group, with uncertain function. CDR3 size: 16 residues. V dropped 0 bases and J dropped 1 base, with 10 bases sitting between them. As DNA, the CDR3 is TGCGCCAGCAGTCAATCGTTGTCAGCGTCCTACAATGAGCAGTTCTTC. It specifies CASSQSLSASYNEQFF.

V and J are TRBV18 and TRBJ1-3; D is undetermined. This CDR3 is 16 amino acids long. The germline V and J ends were trimmed by 2 bases and 0 bases, with 11 bases remaining between them. Looked up from germline, CDR1 is KGHSH and CDR2 is LQKENI. CDR3 sequence: CASSPSTASSGNTIYF. The CDR3 DNA sequence: TGTGCCAGCTCACCATCAACGGCTAGCTCTGGAAACACCATATATTTT.

The chain uses TRBV4-1 and TRBJ2-5, with a tentative D call TRBD2 (7 bases). Gene TRBJ2-7 matches the end of the DNA better, so the J call may be wrong. This CDR3 comprises 16 residues. Germline CDR1 reads MGHRA; CDR2 reads YSYEKL. The CDR3 DNA is TGCGCCAGCAGCCAAGGGGGTGCGGGGGCCTCCTACGAGCAGTACTTC. Translated, it gives CASSQGGAGASYEQYF.

The chain joins TRBV2 to TRBJ2-7; the D is unclear. Trimming took 8 bases from V and 3 from J, leaving 11 bases between them. CDR1 and CDR2 from the germline V gene are SNHLY and FYNNEI. This CDR3 has 12 amino acids. The CDR3 is CASGQARYEQYF. DNA of the CDR3: TGTGCCAGCGGCCAGGCACGCTACGAGCAGTACTTC.

The chain recombines TRBV29-1 with TRBJ2-1, with D possibly TRBD2 on 6 matching bases. The CDR3 length is 12 residues. Germline CDR1 reads SQVTM; CDR2 reads ANQGSEA. The germline V and J ends were trimmed by 6 bases and 8 bases, with 14 bases remaining between them. The CDR3 protein is CSVRPGGDEQFF. CDR3 bases: TGCAGCGTAAGGCCTGGCGGGGATGAGCAGTTCTTC.

J is TRBJ1-1 and V is TRBV6-5; tentative D call: TRBD1 (5 bases). CDR3 length: 13 residues. V lost 5 bases and J lost 6, with 13 bases in between. CDR1 MNHEY and CDR2 SVGAGI come from the germline V gene. CDR3 nucleotide sequence: TGTGCCAGCAGTCAAGGACATTCCCCTGAAGCTTTCTTT. Amino acids: CASSQGHSPEAFF.

This chain joins TRBV9 and TRBJ2-6, with D maybe TRBD2 (5 bases). This CDR3 has 17 residues. CDR1 is SGDLS, CDR2 YYNGEE, per germline. The V end was cut by 0 bases, the J end by 1 base, with 11 bases between. The CDR3 loop is CASSVVSEGSGANVLTF. CDR3 coding DNA: TGTGCCAGCAGCGTAGTATCCGAGGGTTCTGGGGCCAACGTCCTGACTTTC.

The chain uses TRBV6-5 and TRBJ1-1; no firm D call. Deletions cut 7 bases from V and 3 bases from J, with 6 bases between. Looked up from germline, CDR1 is MNHEY and CDR2 is SVGAGI. This CDR3 contains 11 residues. In nucleotides, the CDR3 is TGTGCCAGCAAGCTGGACACTGAAGCTTTCTTT. Residues: CASKLDTEAFF.

J is TRBJ1-2 and V is TRBV6-5; 7 nucleotides agree with TRBD1. Germline assignment: CDR1 MNHEY and CDR2 SVGAGI. The length of the CDR3 is 13 residues. Trimming cost V 11 bases and J 7 bases; bases outside gene matches: 13. The CDR3 nucleotides read TGTGCCGCCCGCGAGGGCAGGGGGTTTGGCTACACCTTC. Its translation is CAAREGRGFGYTF.

The chain is built from TRBV2 and TRBJ2-7, with D maybe TRBD1 (5 bases). The CDR3 runs to 15 residues. The germline gives CDR1 SNHLY, CDR2 FYNNEI. V was cut by 6 bases and J by 2 bases, with 17 bases left in between. This CDR3 is CASSRSQAKAYEQYF. CDR3 sequence (DNA): TGTGCCAGCAGCCGGTCACAGGCCAAGGCCTACGAGCAGTACTTC.

This chain uses TRBV6-5 with TRBJ1-1; 7 bases fit TRBD1. The CDR3 has 15 residues. V was clipped by 5 bases and J by 4 bases; unmatched bases: 10. Germline V lookup: CDR1 MNHEY, CDR2 SVGAGI. In nucleotides, the CDR3 is TGTGCCAGCAGTCCCGGCAGTACAGGGGCCACTGAAGCTTTCTTT. Translated: CASSPGSTGATEAFF.

The chain has TRBV5-8 and TRBJ1-5; the match to TRBD1 covers 10 bases. CDR3 length: 16 residues. Germline-derived CDR1 and CDR2 are SGHTS and YDEGEE. V lost 3 bases, J lost 7 bases, and 10 bases stayed unmatched. The CDR3 DNA follows: TGTGCCAGCAGCTCTGGGACAGGGGTGGCCGGACAGCCCCAGCATTTT. Its protein is CASSSGTGVAGQPQHF.

The V call is TRBV5-1, the J call TRBJ1-1; TRBD1 aligns across 8 bases. The CDR3 sequence is 17 residues long. The germline gives CDR1 SGHRS, CDR2 YFSETQ. The J segment lost 0 bases and the V segment lost 0 bases, leaving 7 bases of the junction unmatched. The CDR3 loop reads CASSLGDRSPLNTEAFF. CDR3 in DNA: TGCGCCAGCAGCTTGGGGGACAGGTCCCCCTTGAACACTGAAGCTTTCTTT.

Only one count was recorded for this clone. This sequence joins TRBV18 and TRBJ2-1, with 9 bases lining up with TRBD2. V trimming: 3 bases; J trimming: 1 base; junction bases outside the gene matches: 13. The CDR3 runs 19 residues. Germline V gene sequence: CDR1 KGHSH, CDR2 LQKENI. The CDR3 bases are TGTGCCAGCTCACCCTCCGGGACACTTAGCGGGGGATCCTACAATGAGCAGTTCTTC. This encodes CASSPSGTLSGGSYNEQFF. Looking up the rest from reference TRBV18 and TRBJ2-1 gives the full variable domain: NAGVMQNPRHLVRRRGQEARLRCSPMKGHSHVYWYRQLPEEGLKFMVYLQKENIIDESGMPKERFSAEFPKEGPSILRIQQVVRGDSAAYFCASSPSGTLSGGSYNEQFFGPGTRLTVL.

The J gene is TRBJ2-7, the V gene TRBV5-1, with 13 bases lining up with TRBD2. Germline-derived CDR1 and CDR2 are SGHRS and YFSETQ. There are 14 residues in the CDR3. Losses at the gene ends were 5 bases for V and 5 bases for J; bases not matched to a gene: 4. The CDR3 sequence: CASRGTSGINEQYF. CDR3 DNA: TGCGCCAGCAGGGGGACTAGCGGGATTAACGAGCAGTACTTC.